The 32 T cell receptor beta chains in this list originate from one sample, sequenced in a study of blood T cells in healthy people across ages. For the second PCR, which ran for about 6 to 11 cycles, a sample-barcoded 5' primer and a J-beta primer mix were used. TCRdb analysed the 5' RACE reads with MiXCR anew, one entry per CDR3 protein. The sample includes fewer than 2 million distinct CDR3 sequences, 39% of them seen just once. Sequenced material: blood. The source of these receptors is a human donor in good health.

This clonotype was seen a handful of times. V usage is TRBV29-1 and J usage is TRBJ2-1; D possibly corresponds to TRBD2 (6 bases). The CDR3 length is 14 residues. V was shortened by 6 bases and J by 4 bases, with 16 bases between the two germline ends. From germline, CDR1 is SQVTM and CDR2 ANQGSEA. The CDR3 DNA follows: TGCAGCGTGGGGGAGGACGGGCGATACAATGAGCAGTTCTTC. Encoded protein: CSVGEDGRYNEQFF.

This sequence joins TRBV10-3 and TRBJ2-7; no firm D call. The germline V and J ends were trimmed by 0 bases and 0 bases, with 15 bases remaining between them. From germline, CDR1 is ENHRY and CDR2 SYGVKD. This CDR3 is 17 amino acids long. The CDR3: CAISESNQDGTSYEQYF. CDR3 nucleotides: TGTGCCATCAGTGAGTCAAACCAGGACGGAACCTCCTACGAGCAGTACTTC.

This chain connects TRBV7-9 to TRBJ2-1; 8 bases map to TRBD2. The CDR3 length is 15 residues. V was pared by 5 bases and J by 6 bases, with 9 bases of the junction left unmatched. Germline loops: CDR1 SEHNR, CDR2 FQNEAQ (reference sequence). CDR3 amino acids: CASSPGGARSNEQFF. CDR3 coding DNA: TGTGCCAGCAGCCCGGGGGGGGCCAGATCCAATGAGCAGTTCTTC.

The chain recombines TRBV7-9 with TRBJ1-4; 10 nucleotides line up with TRBD1. The CDR3 length is 16 residues. Germline CDR1 reads SEHNR; CDR2 reads FQNEAQ (reference sequence). The V gene end was trimmed by 5 bases and the J gene end by 7 bases; junction bases not matched to a gene: 10. CDR3 amino acids: CASSRDRGGGFEKLFF. For the CDR3, the DNA is TGTGCCAGCAGCCGGGACAGGGGAGGAGGGTTTGAAAAACTGTTTTTT.

The chain couples TRBV28 to TRBJ2-7; possibly TRBD1 for D (5 bases). From germline, CDR1 is MDHEN and CDR2 SYDVKM. The V end was cut by 2 bases, the J end by 0 bases, with 8 bases between. This CDR3 contains 14 residues. The CDR3 loop reads CASSLTQGSYEQYF. The CDR3 DNA follows: TGTGCCAGCAGTTTAACCCAGGGCTCCTACGAGCAGTACTTC.

This sequence joins TRBV24-1 and TRBJ2-1; TRBD1 matches at 7 bases. CDR1 KGHDR and CDR2 SFDVKD come from the germline V gene. Unmatched junction bases numbered 7, after V lost 3 bases and J lost 6 bases. This CDR3 is 15 amino acids long. The CDR3 nucleotides are TGTGCCACCAGTGATGATCGGGACAGATCCAATGAGCAGTTCTTC. Protein: CATSDDRDRSNEQFF.

The gene calls are TRBV7-2 and TRBJ2-3, with D possibly being TRBD2 (5 bases). The CDR3 totals 16 residues. Germline V gene data show CDR1 as SGHTA and CDR2 as FQGNSA. V was cut by 1 base and J by 2 bases, with 13 bases left in between. CDR3 residues: CASSLEGAAYTDTQYF. Here the CDR3 DNA reads TGTGCCAGCAGCTTAGAGGGAGCGGCCTACACAGATACGCAGTATTTT.

This clonotype showed up just a few times. The V gene is TRBV4-1, the J gene TRBJ1-2; no reliable D call. This CDR3 spans 16 amino acids. From germline, CDR1 is MGHRA and CDR2 YSYEKL. V lost 3 bases, J lost 1 base, and 15 bases lay in between. In DNA, the CDR3 is TGCGCCAGCAGCCAGATTCGGGGAGGATATAACTATGGCTACACCTTC. It specifies CASSQIRGGYNYGYTF.

This clonotype has just one count. The genes are TRBV4-2 and TRBJ2-1; D gene uncertain. Germline loops: CDR1 LGHNA, CDR2 YNFKEQ. The CDR3 is 14 residues long. Trimming took off 3 bases at V and 2 bases at J, with 8 bases between the two ends. CDR3 sequence: CASSQAATYNEQFF. CDR3 nucleotides: TGTGCCAGCAGCCAGGCCGCGACCTACAATGAGCAGTTCTTC.

This chain connects TRBV5-1 to TRBJ1-1; 9 nucleotides align to TRBD1. Looked up from germline, CDR1 is SGHRS and CDR2 is YFSETQ. Losses at the gene ends were 4 bases for V and 5 bases for J; bases not matched to a gene: 6. The CDR3 loop spans 14 amino acids. In nucleotides, the CDR3 is TGCGCCAGCAGCGCGACAGGGGGATGGACTGAAGCTTTCTTT. Translating it yields CASSATGGWTEAFF.

This clonotype has only a few counts. In DNA, the CDR3 is TGCGCCAGCAGCTCCCCCCCGCAAACAGGCCAAGAGACCCAGTACTTC. This codes for CASSSPPQTGQETQYF. This rearrangement joins TRBV5-1 to TRBJ2-5; D is possibly TRBD1 (5 bases). The CDR3 spans 16 residues. Trimming cost V 3 bases and J 1 base, with 16 bases left between them. Germline assignment: CDR1 SGHRS and CDR2 YFSETQ.

V gene TRBV2 combines with J gene TRBJ2-5; no firm D call. Per the germline V gene, CDR1 is SNHLY and CDR2 is FYNNEI. This CDR3 spans 14 amino acids. V lost 4 bases and J 5 bases, leaving 14 bases between the germline ends. In DNA form, the CDR3 reads TGTGCCAGCAGTGTACAGACTGTCATGGAGACCCAGTACTTC. It yields the protein CASSVQTVMETQYF.

This clonotype was seen more than once but under ten times. This sequence joins TRBV6-2 or TRBV6-3 and TRBJ2-7; D unresolved. V lost 2 bases and J 0 bases, leaving 8 bases between the germline ends. The CDR3 spans 14 residues. CDR1 and CDR2 from the germline V gene are MNHEY and SVGEGT. CDR3 bases: TGTGCCAGCAGTTACCGGGTTCCCTCCTACGAGCAGTACTTC. This sequence encodes CASSYRVPSYEQYF.

The chain is built from TRBV12-3 or TRBV12-4 and TRBJ1-2; D is unclear. The germline V and J ends were trimmed by 2 bases and 8 bases, with 12 bases remaining between them. The CDR3 extends over 13 amino acids. The CDR3 loop reads CASSLLYTQGYTF. In DNA form, the CDR3 reads TGTGCCAGCAGTTTATTGTACACCCAAGGCTACACCTTC.

This chain links TRBV5-1 with TRBJ2-5; D may be TRBD1 (6 bases). V was clipped by 0 bases and J by 11 bases, with 17 bases between them. The CDR3 totals 14 residues. Germline V gene sequence: CDR1 SGHRS, CDR2 YFSETQ. This CDR3 is CASSLVEGGQGQYF. CDR3 bases: TGCGCCAGCAGCTTGGTGGAAGGTGGCCAGGGGCAGTACTTC.

This sequence joins TRBV5-1 and TRBJ2-1, with a possible D match to TRBD1 (6 bases). V dropped 2 bases and J dropped 2 bases, with 11 bases sitting between them. The CDR3 loop spans 15 amino acids. Germline loops: CDR1 SGHRS, CDR2 YFSETQ. The CDR3 spells CASSFVGGTYNEQFF. CDR3 in DNA: TGCGCCAGCAGCTTCGTTGGGGGCACCTACAATGAGCAGTTCTTC.

The chain uses TRBV7-9 and TRBJ2-5; 7 bases fit TRBD1. Germline CDR1 SEHNR, CDR2 FQNEAQ (reference sequence). Losses at the gene ends were 3 bases for V and 4 bases for J; bases not matched to a gene: 14. The length of the CDR3 is 17 residues. The CDR3 DNA reads TGTGCCAGCAGCTTGGGGACAGAGGGGACCAGACGAGAGACCCAGTACTTC. Its translation: CASSLGTEGTRRETQYF.

This clonotype showed up many times. This CDR3 reads CASSVTETQYF. The CDR3 DNA follows: TGTGCCAGCAGCGTAACGGAGACCCAGTACTTC. The chain uses TRBV9 and TRBJ2-5; D uncertain. V was pared by 1 base and J by 5 bases, with 3 bases between. CDR1 is SGDLS and CDR2 is YYNGEE in the germline V gene. The CDR3 runs 11 residues.

The chain carries TRBV4-1 and TRBJ1-5; D is ambiguous. CDR1 is MGHRA and CDR2 is YSYEKL in the germline V gene. This CDR3 is 15 amino acids long. V shed 1 base and J shed 0 bases, with 7 bases lying between them. This CDR3 is CASSQGGYSNQPQHF. The CDR3 nucleotides are TGCGCCAGCAGCCAAGGAGGATATAGCAATCAGCCCCAGCATTTT.

The gene calls are TRBV6-5 and TRBJ1-5, with 11 bases that match TRBD1. Germline V CDR1 and CDR2: MNHEY, SVGAGI. CDR3 length equals 16 residues. With V trimmed by 0 bases and J by 7 bases, 5 bases remained unmatched. CDR3 sequence (DNA): TGTGCCAGCAGTTACTCCGGGACAGGGGGAGGGCAGCCCCAGCATTTT. Its translation is CASSYSGTGGGQPQHF.

The CDR3 protein is CASGDLNIQYF. CDR3 DNA sequence: TGTGCCAGCGGCGACCTAAACATTCAGTACTTC. The genes are TRBV4-2 and TRBJ2-4; D call uncertain. Germline lookup yields CDR1 LGHNA and CDR2 YNFKEQ. This CDR3 region has 11 residues. With 8 bases removed from V and 6 bases from J, the gap between germline ends came to 8 bases.

This clonotype has more than one count but fewer than ten. V usage is TRBV29-1 and J usage is TRBJ2-6; tentatively, D is TRBD1 (6 bases). Trimming pared 7 bases from V and 0 bases from J, leaving 10 bases between. Germline V gene lookup returns CDR1 SQVTM and CDR2 ANQGSEA. The CDR3 runs to 14 residues. The CDR3 region is CSARGFSGANVLTF. The CDR3 region has the DNA TGCAGCGCCAGGGGCTTCTCTGGGGCCAACGTCCTGACTTTC. Drawing the rest from reference TRBV29-1 and TRBJ2-6, the complete variable domain is SAVISQKPSRDICQRGTSLTIQCQVDSQVTMMFWYRQQPGQSLTLIATANQGSEATYESGFVIDKFPISRPNLTFSTLTVSNMSPEDSSIYLCSARGFSGANVLTFGAGSRLTVL.

In this sample, this clonotype turned up a few times. The V call is TRBV5-1, the J call TRBJ2-7, with no clear D. Germline V gives CDR1 SGHRS, CDR2 YFSETQ. Between the trimmed V and J ends, which lost 4 bases and 4 bases, there was a span of 15 bases. The CDR3 runs to 14 residues. CDR3 in DNA: TGCGCCAGCAGCCCCGACACTTCTGGGTACGAGCAGTACTTC. Amino acids: CASSPDTSGYEQYF.

The chain employs TRBV20-1 and TRBJ2-5; a possible D gene is TRBD1 (7 bases). The germline gives CDR1 DFQATT, CDR2 SNEGSKA (reference sequence). This CDR3 spans 13 amino acids. Trimming shortened V by 7 bases and J by 1 base, and 13 bases separated the two germline ends. CDR3 sequence: CSGQGGSQETQYF. The CDR3 DNA reads TGCAGTGGACAGGGAGGTTCCCAAGAGACCCAGTACTTC.

The V gene is TRBV28, the J gene TRBJ1-5; D not certain. Germline V CDR1 and CDR2: MDHEN, SYDVKM. CDR3 size: 14 residues. V lost 6 bases, J lost 6 bases, and 15 bases lay in between. The CDR3 DNA reads TGTGCCAGCAGCCGCAAGATTGGGCTTCAGCCCCAGCATTTT. The encoded protein is CASSRKIGLQPQHF.

The genes are TRBV10-3 and TRBJ1-5, with unresolved D. Germline V gene lookup returns CDR1 ENHRY and CDR2 SYGVKD. V was pared by 3 bases and J by 11 bases, with 11 bases between. The CDR3 sequence is 12 residues long. The CDR3 protein is CAISEPDRTQHF. CDR3 in DNA: TGTGCCATCAGTGAACCCGATCGGACCCAGCATTTT.

This clonotype was detected once. V and J are TRBV20-1 and TRBJ1-2; D perhaps matches TRBD1 (6 bases). CDR1 is DFQATT, CDR2 SNEGSKA, per germline (reference sequence). With 5 bases removed from V and 3 bases from J, the gap between germline ends came to 13 bases. The CDR3 sequence is 13 residues long. CDR3 protein: CSAPPGTYYGYTF. The CDR3 coding sequence is TGCAGTGCTCCTCCGGGGACATACTATGGCTACACCTTC.

The chain recombines TRBV6-5 with TRBJ1-2, with 8 bases lining up with TRBD1. The V segment lost 7 bases and the J segment 8 bases; nucleotides outside the gene matches: 15. CDR1 and CDR2 from the germline V gene are MNHEY and SVGAGI. This CDR3 spans 15 amino acids. The CDR3 DNA reads as TGTGCCAGCAATCACCCGGGACAGGCGGAAGGGGGCTACACCTTC. Translated, it gives CASNHPGQAEGGYTF.

The chain recombines TRBV29-1 with TRBJ1-1, with a weak D call TRBD1 (6 bases). CDR3 length: 12 amino acids. Germline V gene lookup returns CDR1 SQVTM and CDR2 ANQGSEA. Trimming took off 3 bases at V and 6 bases at J, with 11 bases between the two ends. The CDR3 here is CSVDRQDPEAFF. CDR3 nucleotides: TGCAGCGTTGATCGACAGGACCCTGAAGCTTTCTTT.

This clonotype was counted between two and nine times. The CDR3 loop is CASSWGGGDTQYF. The CDR3 nucleotides are TGTGCCAGCAGTTGGGGGGGAGGAGATACGCAGTATTTT. The chain employs TRBV27 and TRBJ2-3; 7 nucleotides line up with TRBD2. Germline V CDR1 and CDR2: MNHEY, SMNVEV (reference sequence). This CDR3 is built from 13 residues. V dropped 4 bases and J dropped 5; count of bases not matched to a gene: 3.

The CDR3 DNA is TGTGCCAGCAGCTCTCTGAGGGTTGGGAATGAGCAGTTCTTC. This gives the protein CASSSLRVGNEQFF. The rearrangement links TRBV7-2 to TRBJ2-1; D possibly corresponds to TRBD2 (5 bases). This CDR3 contains 14 residues. CDR1 is SGHTA and CDR2 is FQGNSA in the germline V gene. Deletions cut 4 bases from V and 7 bases from J, with 14 bases between.

In its sample, this clonotype was seen a few times. This chain joins TRBV5-5 and TRBJ1-2; no reliable D call. Germline values: CDR1 SGHKS, CDR2 YYEKEE (reference sequence). This CDR3 has 15 amino acids. V was cut by 1 base and J by 0 bases, with 10 bases left in between. The CDR3 reads CASSLTDGTNYGYTF. CDR3 DNA sequence: TGTGCCAGCAGCTTGACGGACGGAACTAACTATGGCTACACCTTC.